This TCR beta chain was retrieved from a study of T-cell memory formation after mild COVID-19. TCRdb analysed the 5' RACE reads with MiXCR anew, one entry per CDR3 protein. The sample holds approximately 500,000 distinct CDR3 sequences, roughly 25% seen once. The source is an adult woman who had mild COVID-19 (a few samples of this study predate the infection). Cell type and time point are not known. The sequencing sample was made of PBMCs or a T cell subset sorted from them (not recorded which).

In DNA form, the CDR3 reads TGTGCCAGCTCCTTGGACAGCAATCCTGAAGCTTTCTTT. It translates to CASSLDSNPEAFF. The chain recombines TRBV7-9 with TRBJ1-1; a weak D match, TRBD1 (6 bases). CDR3 length equals 13 residues. Trimming removed 8 bases at V and 6 bases at J, with 16 bases between. Per the germline V gene, CDR1 is SEHNR and CDR2 is FQNEAQ (reference sequence).